This T cell receptor (beta chain) was recorded in a study of shared clonotypes between healthy human individuals. Trimming left V 7 bases short and J 1 base short, with 2 bases between. This CDR3 has 11 amino acids. Germline CDR1 MNHEY, CDR2 SVGAGI. Regarding this clone: Antigen specificity is unknown.

Broader study findings: With several donors compared, 4% to 5.5% of naive CD4 clonotypes were shared.

Assay: immunoSEQ multiplex PCR; the TCRdb copy retains only in-frame clones and omits some. Among around 2.1 million clones, around 93% were seen once, and the ten largest hold 1.5% to 2%. The naive CD8 population came from CD45RO-negative cells selected for CCR7, without terminally differentiated effector memory CD45RA+ cells. The sequenced sample consisted of naive CD8+ T cells from PBMCs. V is TRBV6-5 and J is TRBJ1-3; D unresolved. This receptor was obtained from a man aged 18 to 30 in good health. Some clones in this sample may be carry-over from other donors' samples. The CDR3 bases are TGTGCCAGCATTTCTGGAAACACCATATATTTT. Its protein is CASISGNTIYF.